The present T cell receptor (beta chain) was sequenced within a study of T cells in Graves' hyperthyroidism and ophthalmopathy. Concerning this clonotype itself: The antigen remains unidentified.

Findings of the study overall: Most thyroid clonotypes that were expanded above 0.001 also turned up in blood.

CDR3 length: 15 residues. CDR1 SNHLY and CDR2 FYNNEI come from the germline V gene. The J segment lost 8 bases and the V segment lost 4 bases, leaving 11 bases of the junction unmatched. Amplification of TCR beta CDR3 regions used RNA as the template. With the HTBI primer set, the TCR CDR3 went through a first round of RT-PCR. MiXCR, applied by TCRdb to the multiplex PCR reads, yields one record per CDR3 protein. The table includes some 510,000 distinct CDR3 sequences, around 20% detected once. What was sequenced was blood. The receptor was isolated from a young man with Graves' hyperthyroidism. The chain couples TRBV2 to TRBJ1-2, with TRBD1 identical over 9 bases. DNA of the CDR3: TGTGCCAGCAGTGGACCGGGACAGGGTACGAGAGGCTACACCTTC. Translation: CASSGPGQGTRGYTF.